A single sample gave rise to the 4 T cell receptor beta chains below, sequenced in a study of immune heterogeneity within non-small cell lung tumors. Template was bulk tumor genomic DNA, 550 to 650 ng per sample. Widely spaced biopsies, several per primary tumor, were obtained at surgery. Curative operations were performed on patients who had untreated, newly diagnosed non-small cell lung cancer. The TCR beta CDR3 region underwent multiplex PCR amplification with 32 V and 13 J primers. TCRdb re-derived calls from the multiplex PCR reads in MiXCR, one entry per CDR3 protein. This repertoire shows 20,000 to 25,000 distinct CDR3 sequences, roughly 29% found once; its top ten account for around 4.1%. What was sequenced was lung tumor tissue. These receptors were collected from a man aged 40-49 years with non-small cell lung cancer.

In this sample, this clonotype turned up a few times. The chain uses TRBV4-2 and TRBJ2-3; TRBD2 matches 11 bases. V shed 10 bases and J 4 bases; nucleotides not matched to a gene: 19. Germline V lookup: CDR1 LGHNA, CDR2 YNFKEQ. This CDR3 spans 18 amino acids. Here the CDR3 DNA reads TGTGCCACCCTAGACGGGGATAGCGGGAGGGCCCTCGCAGATACGCAGTATTTT. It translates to CATLDGDSGRALADTQYF.

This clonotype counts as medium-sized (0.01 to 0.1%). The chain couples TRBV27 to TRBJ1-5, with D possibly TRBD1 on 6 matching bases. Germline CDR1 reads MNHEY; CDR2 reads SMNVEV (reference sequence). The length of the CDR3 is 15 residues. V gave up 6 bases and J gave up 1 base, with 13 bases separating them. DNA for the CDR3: TGTGCCAGCAGCCAACAGGGAATGAGCAATCAGCCCCAGCATTTT. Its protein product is CASSQQGMSNQPQHF.

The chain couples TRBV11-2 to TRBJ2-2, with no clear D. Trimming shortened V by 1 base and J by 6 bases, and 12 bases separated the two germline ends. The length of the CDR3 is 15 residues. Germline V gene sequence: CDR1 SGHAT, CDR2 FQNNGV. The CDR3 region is CASSLVPGGAGELFF. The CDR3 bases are TGTGCCAGCAGCTTAGTACCCGGTGGGGCCGGGGAGCTGTTTTTT.

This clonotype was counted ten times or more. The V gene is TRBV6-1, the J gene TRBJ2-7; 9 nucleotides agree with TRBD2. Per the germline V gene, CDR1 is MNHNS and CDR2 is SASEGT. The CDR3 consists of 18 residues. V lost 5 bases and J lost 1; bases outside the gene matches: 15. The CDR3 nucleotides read TGTGCCAGCAGTAAAGGTAGTAGCGGGAGTGTCAGGTCCTACGAGCAGTACTTC. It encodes CASSKGSSGSVRSYEQYF.